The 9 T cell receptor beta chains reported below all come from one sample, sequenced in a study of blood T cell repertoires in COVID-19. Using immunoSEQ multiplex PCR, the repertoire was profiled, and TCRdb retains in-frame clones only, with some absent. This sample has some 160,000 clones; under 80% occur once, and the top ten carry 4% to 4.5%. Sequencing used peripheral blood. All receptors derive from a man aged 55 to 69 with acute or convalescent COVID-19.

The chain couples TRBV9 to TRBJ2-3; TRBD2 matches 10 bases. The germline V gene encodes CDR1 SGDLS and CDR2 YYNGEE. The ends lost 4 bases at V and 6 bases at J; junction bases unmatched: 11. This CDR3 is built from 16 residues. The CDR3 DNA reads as TGTGCCAGCAGCCCCTCGGGGGCTAGCGGGAGCGATACGCAGTATTTT. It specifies CASSPSGASGSDTQYF. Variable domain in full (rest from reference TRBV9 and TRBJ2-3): DSGVTQTPKHLITATGQRVTLRCSPRSGDLSVYWYQQSLDQGLQFLIQYYNGEERAKGNILERFSAQQFPDLHSELNLSSLELGDSALYFCASSPSGASGSDTQYFGPGTRLTVL.

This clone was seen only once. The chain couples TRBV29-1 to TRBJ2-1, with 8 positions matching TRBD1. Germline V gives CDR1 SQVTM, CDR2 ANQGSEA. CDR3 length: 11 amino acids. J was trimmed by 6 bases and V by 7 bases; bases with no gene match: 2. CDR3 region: CSGTGSNEQFF. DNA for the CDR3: TGCAGCGGGACAGGGTCCAATGAGCAGTTCTTC.

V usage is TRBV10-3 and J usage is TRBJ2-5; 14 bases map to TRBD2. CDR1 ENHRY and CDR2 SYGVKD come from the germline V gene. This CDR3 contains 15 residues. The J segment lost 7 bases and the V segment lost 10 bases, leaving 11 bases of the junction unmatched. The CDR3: CATKGTSGRGGTQYF. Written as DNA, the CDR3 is TGTGCCACAAAGGGGACTAGCGGGAGAGGTGGGACCCAGTACTTC.

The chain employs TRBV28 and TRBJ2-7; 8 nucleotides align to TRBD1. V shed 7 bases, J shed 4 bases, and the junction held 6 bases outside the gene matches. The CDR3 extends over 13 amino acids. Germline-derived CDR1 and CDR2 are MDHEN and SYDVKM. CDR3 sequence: CASTAGGVYEQYF. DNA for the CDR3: TGTGCCAGCACAGCAGGGGGCGTTTACGAGCAGTACTTC.

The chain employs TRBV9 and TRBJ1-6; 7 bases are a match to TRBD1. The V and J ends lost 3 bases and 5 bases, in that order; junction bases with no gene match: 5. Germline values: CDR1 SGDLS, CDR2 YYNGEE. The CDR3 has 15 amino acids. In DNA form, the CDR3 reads TGTGCCAGCAGCGCCCGACAGGGTAATAATTCACCCCTCCACTTT. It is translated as CASSARQGNNSPLHF. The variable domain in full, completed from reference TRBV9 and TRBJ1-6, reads DSGVTQTPKHLITATGQRVTLRCSPRSGDLSVYWYQQSLDQGLQFLIQYYNGEERAKGNILERFSAQQFPDLHSELNLSSLELGDSALYFCASSARQGNNSPLHFGNGTRLTVT.

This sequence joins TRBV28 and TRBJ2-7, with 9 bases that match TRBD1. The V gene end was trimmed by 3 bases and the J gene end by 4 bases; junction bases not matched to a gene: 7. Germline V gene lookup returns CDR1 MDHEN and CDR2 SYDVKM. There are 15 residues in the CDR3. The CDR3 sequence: CASSFSGTGRYEQYF. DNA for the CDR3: TGTGCCAGCAGTTTCTCCGGGACAGGGAGGTACGAGCAGTACTTC.

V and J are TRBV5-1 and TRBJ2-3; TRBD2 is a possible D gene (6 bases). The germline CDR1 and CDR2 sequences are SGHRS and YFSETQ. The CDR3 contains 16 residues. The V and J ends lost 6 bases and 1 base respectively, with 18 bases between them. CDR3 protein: CASTYGSRLGTDTQYF. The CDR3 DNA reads TGCGCCAGCACTTACGGGAGTCGATTGGGCACAGATACGCAGTATTTT.

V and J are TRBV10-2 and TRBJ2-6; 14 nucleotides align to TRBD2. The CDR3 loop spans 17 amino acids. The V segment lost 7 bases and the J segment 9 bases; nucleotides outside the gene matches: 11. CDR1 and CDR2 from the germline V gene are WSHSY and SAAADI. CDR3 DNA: TGCGCCAGCACCGCCGGACTAGCGGGAGGCCGAGTCAACGTCCTGACTTTC. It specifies CASTAGLAGGRVNVLTF.

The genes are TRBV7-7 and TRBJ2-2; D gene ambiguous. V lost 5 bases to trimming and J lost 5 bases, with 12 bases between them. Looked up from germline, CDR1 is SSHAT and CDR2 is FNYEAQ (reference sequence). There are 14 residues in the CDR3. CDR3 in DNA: TGTGCCAGCAGCCAAAATTGGGCGACCGGGGAGCTGTTTTTT. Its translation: CASSQNWATGELFF.